The clone carrying this T cell receptor (beta chain) was detected ten times or more. The record originates from a study of Graves' ophthalmopathy and Graves' hyperthyroidism. In germline, CDR1 is LGHNA, CDR2 YSLEER. The CDR3 sequence is 12 residues long. The V gene end was trimmed by 1 base and the J gene end by 10 bases; junction bases not matched to a gene: 3. TCR beta CDR3 amplification used RNA transcripts. HTBI primers were used in a first-round RT-PCR, which preceded a second-round multiplex PCR. TCRdb re-analysed the multiplex PCR reads in MiXCR, keeping a single row per CDR3 protein. The table lists 400,000 or so distinct CDR3 sequences, about a sixth of them singletons.

The rearrangement uses TRBV4-3 and TRBJ1-1; 7 bases match TRBD1. Sequenced sample: peripheral blood. The source of this sequence is an adult woman with stable Graves' hyperthyroidism. DNA for the CDR3: TGCGCCAGCAGCCAAGGGACAGGCGGAGCTTTCTTT. It specifies CASSQGTGGAFF.